Below, 31 T cell receptor beta chains from the same sample are listed, as sequenced in a study of human T cells and chemical hapten exposure. One entry per CDR3 protein, called by TCRdb with MiXCR from the 5' RACE reads. This table has about 80,000 distinct CDR3 sequences, about 15% appearing once. Total RNA was extracted from unfractionated whole blood. Receptor source: a female donor in good health.

V usage is TRBV28 and J usage is TRBJ2-5, with D perhaps TRBD2 (6 bases). Germline CDR1 and CDR2: MDHEN and SYDVKM. The CDR3 covers 13 residues. V was trimmed by 5 bases and J by 2 bases, leaving 9 bases between them. The CDR3 nucleotides read TGTGCCAGCAGTCGGACTATGCAAGAGACCCAGTACTTC. This translates into CASSRTMQETQYF.

CDR3 sequence reads: CASSLEGSHGYTF. In DNA, the CDR3 is TGTGCCAGCAGCTTAGAGGGGTCCCATGGCTACACCTTC. V and J are TRBV7-9 and TRBJ1-2; D perhaps matches TRBD1 (5 bases). From germline, CDR1 is SEHNR and CDR2 FQNEAQ (reference sequence). Between the trimmed V and J ends, which lost 1 base and 6 bases, there was a span of 9 bases. This CDR3 spans 13 amino acids.

Only a few counts were recorded for this clonotype. The chain combines TRBV5-1 with TRBJ2-7, with 7 nucleotides matching TRBD1. Germline V gene sequence: CDR1 SGHRS, CDR2 YFSETQ. The CDR3 consists of 13 residues. V was pared by 4 bases and J by 3 bases, with 4 bases of the junction left unmatched. Here the CDR3 reads CASSPDRDYEQYF. The CDR3 DNA reads TGCGCCAGCAGCCCTGACAGGGACTACGAGCAGTACTTC.

A word on this clonotype: An end of the junction differs from the germline gene, which may be a read error. V gene TRBV5-1 combines with J gene TRBJ2-1; TRBD1 aligns across 10 bases. The V gene's germline CDR1 is SGHRS and CDR2 YFSETQ. The CDR3 is 14 residues long. The CDR3 sequence is CATSLGQGWGEQFF. Here the CDR3 DNA reads TGCGCCACCAGCCTGGGACAGGGGTGGGGTGAGCAGTTCTTC. The variable domain in full, completed from reference TRBV5-1 and TRBJ2-1, reads KAGVTQTPRYLIKTRGQQVTLSCSPISGHRSVSWYQQTPGQGLQFLFEYFSETQRNKGNFPGRFSGRQFSNSRSEMNVSTLELGDSALYLCATSLGQGWGEQFFGPGTRLTVL.

Many counts were recorded for this clonotype. The genes are TRBV6-2 or TRBV6-3 and TRBJ2-1; D ambiguous. V was trimmed by 0 bases and J by 5 bases, leaving 5 bases between them. The V gene's germline CDR1 is MNHEY and CDR2 SVGEGT. The CDR3 runs 13 residues. Here the CDR3 reads CASSYSPNNEQFF. The CDR3 DNA is TGTGCCAGCAGTTACTCCCCAAACAATGAGCAGTTCTTC.

This clonotype was recorded a few times. The chain combines TRBV5-6 with TRBJ2-2, with 8 bases fitting TRBD1. The trim removed 5 bases at V and 2 bases at J, leaving 5 bases unmatched. Germline-derived CDR1 and CDR2 are SGHDT and YYEEEE. This CDR3 is built from 15 residues. The CDR3 spells CASREGQVNTGELFF. Here the CDR3 DNA reads TGTGCCAGCAGGGAGGGACAGGTTAACACCGGGGAGCTGTTTTTT.

Only a few counts were recorded for this clonotype. This chain joins TRBV4-3 and TRBJ1-2, with D unclear. CDR1 and CDR2 (germline): LGHNA, YSLEER. The V and J ends lost 2 bases and 4 bases respectively, with 11 bases between them. CDR3 size: 14 residues. The CDR3 spells CASSQQAAFYGYTF. The CDR3 DNA sequence: TGCGCCAGCAGCCAACAAGCCGCGTTCTATGGCTACACCTTC.

This rearrangement joins TRBV2 to TRBJ1-2; no firm D call. The CDR3 sequence is 12 residues long. With 3 bases removed from V and 11 bases from J, the gap between germline ends came to 13 bases. The germline gives CDR1 SNHLY, CDR2 FYNNEI. Here the CDR3 reads CASSDTAHQYTF. The CDR3 DNA reads as TGTGCCAGCAGTGACACAGCCCATCAGTACACCTTC. Full variable domain (missing parts from reference TRBV2 and TRBJ1-2): EPEVTQTPSHQVTQMGQEVILRCVPISNHLYFYWYRQILGQKVEFLVSFYNNEISEKSEIFDDQFSVERPDGSNFTLKIRSTKLEDSAMYFCASSDTAHQYTFGSGTRLTVV.

The chain links TRBV6-5 to TRBJ2-2, with a tentative D call TRBD1 (6 bases). V lost 2 bases, J lost 4 bases, and 17 bases lay in between. Germline V gene sequence: CDR1 MNHEY, CDR2 SVGAGI. CDR3 length equals 17 residues. The chain's CDR3 is CASSYRFYTGFTGELFF. The CDR3 DNA follows: TGTGCCAGCAGTTACAGATTTTATACAGGGTTCACCGGGGAGCTGTTTTTT.

The chain carries TRBV12-3 or TRBV12-4 and TRBJ1-2; D not resolved. V was trimmed by 6 bases and J by 1 base, leaving 18 bases between them. The length of the CDR3 is 16 residues. This chain's CDR3 is CASSPFMGRRNYGYTF. The CDR3 nucleotides read TGTGCCAGCAGCCCTTTCATGGGCAGACGTAACTATGGCTACACCTTC.

A single count supports this clonotype. This rearrangement joins TRBV5-1 to TRBJ1-2, with 8 bases aligning to TRBD1. The CDR3 covers 13 residues. Germline V lookup: CDR1 SGHRS, CDR2 YFSETQ. The V and J ends lost 6 bases and 8 bases, in that order; junction bases with no gene match: 9. The CDR3 region is CASTPSQGAGYTF. For the CDR3, the DNA is TGCGCCAGCACGCCTAGCCAGGGGGCGGGCTACACCTTC.

The chain employs TRBV6-5 and TRBJ2-2; a weak D match, TRBD1 (6 bases). The germline V gene has CDR1 MNHEY and CDR2 SVGAGI. This CDR3 is built from 14 residues. V lost 7 bases and J lost 1, with 10 bases in between. The CDR3 reads CASMETGNTGELFF. As DNA, the CDR3 is TGTGCCAGCATGGAGACAGGGAACACCGGGGAGCTGTTTTTT.

This clonotype was counted between two and nine times. The V gene is TRBV20-1, the J gene TRBJ2-7; 8 nucleotides line up with TRBD2. V shed 0 bases, J shed 0 bases, and the junction held 10 bases outside the gene matches. Germline V gives CDR1 DFQATT, CDR2 SNEGSKA (reference sequence). The CDR3 consists of 17 residues. For the CDR3, the DNA is TGCAGTGCTAGAGATCACCAGCGGGAGCCTAGCTCCTACGAGCAGTACTTC. Translating gives CSARDHQREPSSYEQYF.

The gene calls are TRBV9 and TRBJ2-5; the D gene could be TRBD1 or TRBD2 (5 bases each). Trimming shortened V by 3 bases and J by 4 bases, and 16 bases separated the two germline ends. The V gene's germline CDR1 is SGDLS and CDR2 YYNGEE. The CDR3 contains 15 residues. The CDR3 spells CASSGNGDESETQYF. In DNA, the CDR3 is TGTGCCAGCAGCGGAAACGGGGACGAATCAGAGACCCAGTACTTC. Combining the CDR3 with reference TRBV9 and TRBJ2-5 gives the whole variable domain DSGVTQTPKHLITATGQRVTLRCSPRSGDLSVYWYQQSLDQGLQFLIQYYNGEERAKGNILERFSAQQFPDLHSELNLSSLELGDSALYFCASSGNGDESETQYFGPGTRLLVL.

The chain joins TRBV6-2 or TRBV6-3 to TRBJ1-2; possible D gene TRBD1, 6 bases. Looked up from germline, CDR1 is MNHEY and CDR2 is SVGEGT. There are 12 residues in the CDR3. Trimming shortened V by 8 bases and J by 2 bases, and 9 bases separated the two germline ends. For the CDR3, the DNA is TGTGCCAGCCACGGACAGAACTATGGCTACACCTTC. This sequence encodes CASHGQNYGYTF.

The chain links TRBV5-6 to TRBJ2-1; 9 positions match TRBD1. Germline CDR1 reads SGHDT; CDR2 reads YYEEEE. The CDR3 is made up of 15 amino acids. With 3 bases clipped from V and 4 bases from J, the junction kept 5 bases outside the gene matches. The DNA for the CDR3 is TGTGCCAGCAGCTCCCGAGACAGGGGGTACAATGAGCAGTTCTTC. It is translated as CASSSRDRGYNEQFF.

V and J are TRBV18 and TRBJ1-2; tentative D call: TRBD1 (5 bases). Germline V gene lookup returns CDR1 KGHSH and CDR2 LQKENI. V was cut by 6 bases and J by 8 bases, with 19 bases left in between. The CDR3 length is 14 residues. CDR3 region: CASSGTFNTEGYTF. CDR3 in DNA: TGTGCCAGCTCCGGGACTTTTAACACGGAGGGCTACACCTTC.

This clonotype occurred a few times. V is TRBV20-1 and J is TRBJ2-3, with 8 bases aligning to TRBD2. Germline assignment: CDR1 DFQATT and CDR2 SNEGSKA (reference sequence). The CDR3 extends over 14 amino acids. CDR3 sequence reads: CSWLAGGPTDTQYF. The CDR3 nucleotides are TGCAGCTGGTTGGCGGGGGGCCCGACAGATACGCAGTATTTT.

The chain is built from TRBV28 and TRBJ2-7; the match to TRBD1 covers 8 bases. Looked up from germline, CDR1 is MDHEN and CDR2 is SYDVKM. V lost 3 bases to trimming and J lost 5 bases; unmatched junction nucleotides: 3. The CDR3 length is 13 residues. CDR3 in amino acids: CASSFQTGDEQYF. The CDR3 DNA is TGTGCCAGCAGTTTCCAGACAGGGGACGAGCAGTACTTC.

This clonotype was found a few times. The chain recombines TRBV28 with TRBJ2-7; D may correspond to TRBD1 or TRBD2 (5 bases each). V was clipped by 5 bases and J by 2 bases, with 16 bases between them. This CDR3 comprises 15 residues. CDR1 is MDHEN and CDR2 is SYDVKM in the germline V gene. CDR3 in DNA: TGTGCCAGCAGTCCCCAACCCGGGACCACCTACGAGCAGTACTTC. It translates to CASSPQPGTTYEQYF.

The V and J genes are TRBV12-3 or TRBV12-4 and TRBJ2-7; no reliable D call. The CDR3 contains 14 residues. V was clipped by 2 bases and J by 1 base, with 9 bases between them. The CDR3 DNA sequence: TGTGCCAGCAGTTTAAGGTCAGGTTCCTACGAGCAGTACTTC. The encoded protein is CASSLRSGSYEQYF.

The chain couples TRBV27 to TRBJ2-3; 8 nucleotides match TRBD2. Germline loops: CDR1 MNHEY, CDR2 SMNVEV (reference sequence). V was pared by 4 bases and J by 4 bases, with 10 bases of the junction left unmatched. CDR3 length: 16 residues. CDR3 in amino acids: CASSSQSGSPPDTQYF. CDR3 bases: TGTGCCAGCAGTTCACAGAGCGGGAGCCCCCCAGATACGCAGTATTTT.

In its sample, this clonotype was seen a few times. V is TRBV19 and J is TRBJ2-3; D gene uncertain. The CDR3 sequence is 11 residues long. V lost 6 bases, J lost 2 bases, and 3 bases lay in between. Germline assignment: CDR1 LNHDA and CDR2 SQIVND (reference sequence). The CDR3: CASRNTDTQYF. The CDR3 bases are TGTGCCAGTAGGAACACAGATACGCAGTATTTT.

The rearrangement uses TRBV6-6 and TRBJ2-1; possible D gene TRBD1, 6 bases. V lost 11 bases and J 8 bases, leaving 25 bases between the germline ends. The CDR3 runs to 15 residues. From germline, CDR1 is MNHNY and CDR2 SVGAGI (reference sequence). For the CDR3, the DNA is TGTGCCCACGAACCCGGGACAAGCCCTTGGCATGAGCAGTTCTTC. It translates to CAHEPGTSPWHEQFF.

J is TRBJ1-1 and V is TRBV7-9; 11 bases agree with TRBD1. This CDR3 has 16 residues. The ends lost 7 bases at V and 6 bases at J; junction bases unmatched: 13. Per germline, CDR1 SEHNR and CDR2 FQNEAQ (reference sequence). The CDR3 sequence is CASNPGRDRGGAEAFF. CDR3 bases: TGTGCCAGCAACCCTGGAAGGGACAGGGGGGGAGCTGAAGCTTTCTTT.

This clonotype was observed a few times. The J gene is TRBJ1-1, the V gene TRBV7-8; D possibly corresponds to TRBD1 (5 bases). V dropped 3 bases and J dropped 4 bases, with 9 bases sitting between them. Germline assignment: CDR1 SGHVS and CDR2 FQNEAQ. This CDR3 contains 13 residues. CDR3 amino acids: CASSFLQGTEAFF. The CDR3 DNA reads TGTGCCAGCAGCTTCCTCCAGGGCACTGAAGCTTTCTTT.

This clonotype was observed a few times. V gene TRBV20-1 combines with J gene TRBJ1-2; D unresolved. V was pared by 7 bases and J by 4 bases, with 10 bases between. The CDR3 is 11 amino acids. Looked up from germline, CDR1 is DFQATT and CDR2 is SNEGSKA (reference sequence). The CDR3 nucleotides read TGCAGTGTGGCGCATTCCTATGGCTACACCTTC. This translates into CSVAHSYGYTF.

This clonotype was observed a few times. The chain joins TRBV29-1 to TRBJ2-3; 8 bases agree with TRBD2. CDR1 and CDR2 (germline): SQVTM, ANQGSEA. CDR3 length equals 17 residues. Trimming took 2 bases from V and 0 from J; bases not matched to a gene: 10. The CDR3 DNA sequence: TGCAGCGTTGAAAGCCCACCGGGACTAGGAAGCACAGATACGCAGTATTTT. Translated: CSVESPPGLGSTDTQYF.

This chain uses TRBV27 with TRBJ1-2; possibly TRBD1 for D (5 bases). The CDR3 loop spans 14 amino acids. The germline V gene encodes CDR1 MNHEY and CDR2 SMNVEV (reference sequence). Deletions cut 4 bases from V and 10 bases from J, with 19 bases between. The CDR3 is CASSSTPGRVDYTF. In DNA form, the CDR3 reads TGTGCCAGCAGTTCAACTCCGGGACGAGTAGACTACACCTTC.

The chain couples TRBV27 to TRBJ1-1, with no clear D. The CDR3 consists of 13 residues. Germline lookup yields CDR1 MNHEY and CDR2 SMNVEV (reference sequence). V lost 5 bases and J 3 bases, leaving 10 bases between the germline ends. The CDR3 DNA follows: TGTGCCAGCAGTCCCTACGTTCACACTGAAGCTTTCTTT. It codes for CASSPYVHTEAFF.

A few counts support this clonotype. The chain uses TRBV6-1 and TRBJ2-7; D perhaps matches TRBD2 (6 bases). V was cut by 2 bases and J by 6 bases, with 17 bases left in between. The CDR3 is made up of 15 amino acids. Germline V gene sequence: CDR1 MNHNS, CDR2 SASEGT. CDR3 in DNA: TGTGCCAGCAGTGAATCGGGACTGGGGGTCTTCGAGCAGTACTTC. This translates into CASSESGLGVFEQYF.